The next 20 T cell receptor beta chains were all read from a single sample in a study of identical twins. TCRdb processed the 5' RACE reads anew with MiXCR; each CDR3 protein has one entry. Of 350,000 to 400,000 distinct CDR3 sequences listed, 7% to 9.5% were seen once; the top ten hold about 8.1%. The sequencing sample was made of naive T cells sorted from blood. All receptors come from a woman aged 45-65 years in good health.

This clonotype occurred many times. The rearrangement links TRBV24-1 to TRBJ2-1, with TRBD2 as a possible D gene (5 bases). The CDR3 contains 14 residues. Trimming removed 2 bases at V and 5 bases at J, with 9 bases between. Per germline, CDR1 KGHDR and CDR2 SFDVKD. For the CDR3, the DNA is TGTGCCACCAGTGATTCCGGGATAGACAATGAGCAGTTCTTC. Residues: CATSDSGIDNEQFF.

This clonotype was found a few times. The chain employs TRBV10-3 and TRBJ2-1, with D perhaps matching TRBD2 (6 bases). The length of the CDR3 is 20 residues. Trimming stripped 0 bases from V and 0 bases from J, with 21 bases between. Germline CDR1 and CDR2: ENHRY and SYGVKD. The CDR3 spells CAISESILSQIGSSYNEQFF. CDR3 bases: TGTGCCATCAGTGAGTCGATCTTATCTCAGATCGGGAGCTCCTACAATGAGCAGTTCTTC.

The chain joins TRBV7-8 to TRBJ2-7; the D gene could be TRBD1 or TRBD2 (6 bases each). Germline V gene lookup returns CDR1 SGHVS and CDR2 FQNEAQ. Between the trimmed V and J ends, which lost 3 bases and 2 bases, there was a span of 17 bases. There are 16 residues in the CDR3. The CDR3 reads CASSLRGAGATYEQYF. CDR3 in DNA: TGTGCCAGCAGCTTGAGGGGGGCAGGGGCAACCTACGAGCAGTACTTC.

This clonotype was detected only a few times. J is TRBJ2-3 and V is TRBV2; no clear D. The germline gives CDR1 SNHLY, CDR2 FYNNEI. V lost 2 bases, J lost 4 bases, and 7 bases lay in between. The CDR3 is made up of 13 amino acids. CDR3 residues: CASSESLSDTQYF. Written as DNA, the CDR3 is TGTGCCAGCAGTGAATCCTTGTCAGATACGCAGTATTTT.

The V gene is TRBV4-1, the J gene TRBJ2-5; the D gene could be TRBD1 or TRBD2 (5 bases each). Trimming pared 4 bases from V and 2 bases from J, leaving 11 bases between. Germline V CDR1 and CDR2: MGHRA, YSYEKL. CDR3 size: 14 residues. CDR3 region: CASSRPGRQETQYF. The CDR3 DNA sequence: TGCGCCAGCAGCCGACCGGGACGGCAAGAGACCCAGTACTTC.

Only a few counts were recorded for this clonotype. V usage is TRBV24-1 and J usage is TRBJ2-1; 7 nucleotides agree with TRBD1. The CDR3 runs to 19 residues. CDR1 KGHDR and CDR2 SFDVKD come from the germline V gene. Germline trimming cut 5 bases from V and 0 bases from J; bases unmatched to any gene: 15. CDR3 bases: TGTGCCACCAGTGCCCTAAACCGGGACAGCTATCCCTCCTACAATGAGCAGTTCTTC. Translating it yields CATSALNRDSYPSYNEQFF.

The genes are TRBV20-1 and TRBJ1-1; no clear D. CDR3 length: 14 amino acids. V was pared by 2 bases and J by 3 bases, with 13 bases between. Germline V gives CDR1 DFQATT, CDR2 SNEGSKA (reference sequence). The CDR3 region is CSARWTSGHTEAFF. The CDR3 region has the DNA TGCAGTGCTAGATGGACCTCAGGCCACACTGAAGCTTTCTTT.

The chain joins TRBV2 to TRBJ2-1; D may be TRBD1 (5 bases). CDR3 size: 12 residues. Trimming cost V 3 bases and J 9 bases, with 9 bases left between them. Germline V gives CDR1 SNHLY, CDR2 FYNNEI. CDR3 protein: CASSDRVSEQFF. The DNA of the CDR3 is TGTGCCAGCAGTGACAGGGTGAGTGAGCAGTTCTTC.

This clonotype was seen a few times. The rearrangement uses TRBV24-1 and TRBJ2-3; D unresolved. CDR3 length: 13 residues. From germline, CDR1 is KGHDR and CDR2 SFDVKD. Trimming removed 9 bases from V and 2 bases from J, with 11 bases in between. The CDR3 loop reads CATEERHTDTQYF. CDR3 DNA: TGTGCCACCGAAGAGCGACACACAGATACGCAGTATTTT.

The J gene is TRBJ2-1, the V gene TRBV25-1; 8 bases are a match to TRBD2. In germline, CDR1 is MGHDK, CDR2 SYGVNS. After removal of 1 base from V and 10 bases from J, the junction contained 12 bases not matched to a gene. This CDR3 is 16 amino acids long. The CDR3 region has the DNA TGTGCCAGCAGTGAATGGGGTAGCGGGATTGGAAGAGAGCAGTTCTTC. Protein product: CASSEWGSGIGREQFF.

The CDR3 sequence is CASSLRQGANQPQHF. CDR3 coding DNA: TGTGCCAGCAGTTTAAGGCAGGGGGCAAATCAGCCCCAGCATTTT. The chain recombines TRBV12-3 or TRBV12-4 with TRBJ1-5; TRBD1 matches at 8 bases. The CDR3 extends over 15 amino acids. V lost 2 bases to trimming and J lost 4 bases; unmatched junction nucleotides: 4.

This clonotype has more than one count but fewer than ten. The chain links TRBV20-1 to TRBJ2-1; D may be TRBD2 (5 bases). V lost 5 bases to trimming and J lost 8 bases, with 16 bases between them. Germline CDR1 reads DFQATT; CDR2 reads SNEGSKA (reference sequence). The CDR3 extends over 13 amino acids. This chain's CDR3 is CSADELAIYEQFF. The CDR3 bases are TGCAGTGCTGATGAGCTAGCAATCTATGAGCAGTTCTTC.

Ten or more counts support this clonotype. This chain uses TRBV12-3 or TRBV12-4 with TRBJ2-1, with 10 bases identical to TRBD2. This CDR3 spans 16 amino acids. V was pared by 5 bases and J by 2 bases, with 6 bases of the junction left unmatched. This chain's CDR3 is CASSLGLAVAYNEQFF. The CDR3 coding sequence is TGTGCCAGCAGTCTCGGACTAGCGGTTGCCTACAATGAGCAGTTCTTC.

This clonotype was counted a few times. Compared with germline, one end of the junction differs, possibly owing to a read error. The chain uses TRBV6-4 and TRBJ2-5; D is possibly TRBD1 (6 bases). From germline, CDR1 is MRHNA and CDR2 SNTAGT. The CDR3 runs 13 residues. The DNA for the CDR3 is TGTGCCAGCAGTGACTCATTCGGGGACAAGGGATCCTTC. Its translation is CASSDSFGDKGSF.

CDR3 DNA: TGCAGCGTCGACAGGATATTTGGGGAAAAACTGTTTTTT. Its protein product is CSVDRIFGEKLFF. The chain uses TRBV29-1 and TRBJ1-4; D perhaps matches TRBD1 (6 bases). Trimming cost V 6 bases and J 8 bases, with 16 bases left between them. CDR1 is SQVTM, CDR2 ANQGSEA, per germline. CDR3 length equals 13 residues.

This clonotype was recorded a few times. The chain employs TRBV6-5 and TRBJ2-4; D possibly uses TRBD1 or TRBD2 (5 bases each). Trimming left V 3 bases short and J 1 base short, with 10 bases between. The CDR3 spans 15 residues. Germline lookup yields CDR1 MNHEY and CDR2 SVGAGI. CDR3 protein: CASSYGRDAKNIQYF. CDR3 nucleotides: TGTGCCAGCAGTTATGGACGGGACGCCAAAAACATTCAGTACTTC.

This clonotype was seen a handful of times. This chain uses TRBV5-1 with TRBJ2-2; a possible D gene is TRBD1 (5 bases). The germline V gene has CDR1 SGHRS and CDR2 YFSETQ. With 4 bases removed from V and 0 bases from J, the gap between germline ends came to 10 bases. The CDR3 totals 15 residues. Here the CDR3 reads CASSVTVTNTGELFF. The CDR3 DNA reads as TGCGCCAGCAGCGTGACAGTAACGAACACCGGGGAGCTGTTTTTT. The variable domain in full, completed from reference TRBV5-1 and TRBJ2-2, reads KAGVTQTPRYLIKTRGQQVTLSCSPISGHRSVSWYQQTPGQGLQFLFEYFSETQRNKGNFPGRFSGRQFSNSRSEMNVSTLELGDSALYLCASSVTVTNTGELFFGEGSRLTVL.

This clonotype was seen ten or more times. The chain employs TRBV12-3 or TRBV12-4 and TRBJ2-7; D uncertain. The CDR3 spans 10 residues. Trimming took 1 base from V and 6 from J, leaving 1 base between them. This CDR3 reads CASSLGEQYV. CDR3 DNA sequence: TGTGCCAGCAGTTTAGGCGAGCAGTACGTC.

This chain links TRBV12-3 or TRBV12-4 with TRBJ1-1; D is uncertain. CDR3 length: 14 residues. The V end was cut by 5 bases, the J end by 2 bases, with 12 bases between. The CDR3 region has the DNA TGTGCCAGCAGTGCCGTGGGTCCCAACACTGAAGCTTTCTTT. It translates to CASSAVGPNTEAFF.

The sample holds a few counts of this clonotype. V is TRBV30 and J is TRBJ1-1; TRBD1 matches at 8 bases. Trimming cost V 2 bases and J 8 bases; bases outside gene matches: 7. The CDR3 loop spans 13 amino acids. Germline CDR1 and CDR2: GTSNPN and SVGIG (reference sequence). This CDR3 reads CAWSKGQVGEAFF. The CDR3 DNA reads TGTGCCTGGAGTAAGGGACAGGTCGGAGAAGCTTTCTTT.